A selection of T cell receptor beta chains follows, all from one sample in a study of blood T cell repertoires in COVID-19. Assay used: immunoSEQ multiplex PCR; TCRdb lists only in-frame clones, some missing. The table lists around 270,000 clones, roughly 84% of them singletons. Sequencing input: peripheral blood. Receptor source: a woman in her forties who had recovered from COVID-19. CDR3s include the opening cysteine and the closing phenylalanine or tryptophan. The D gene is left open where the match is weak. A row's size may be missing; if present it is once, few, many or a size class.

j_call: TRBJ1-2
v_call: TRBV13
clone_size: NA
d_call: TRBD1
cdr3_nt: TGTGCCAGCAGCACTAGGACAGGGGGCGCCCACTATGGCTACACCTTC
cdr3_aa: CASSTRTGGAHYGYTF

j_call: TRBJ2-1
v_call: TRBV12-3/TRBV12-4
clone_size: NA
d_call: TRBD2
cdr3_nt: TGTGCCAGCAGTTTGGGAGGGTATGAGCAGTTCTTC
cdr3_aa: CASSLGGYEQFF

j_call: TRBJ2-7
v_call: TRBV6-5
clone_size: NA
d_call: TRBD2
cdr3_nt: TGTGCCAGCACCCAGGGGCTAGCGGGGGTCTACGAGCAGTACTTC
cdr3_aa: CASTQGLAGVYEQYF

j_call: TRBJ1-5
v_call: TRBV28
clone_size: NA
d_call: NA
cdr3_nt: TGTGCCAGCAGTTTAGGTTGGGGCAGAGATAGCAATCAGCCCCAGCATTTT
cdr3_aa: CASSLGWGRDSNQPQHF

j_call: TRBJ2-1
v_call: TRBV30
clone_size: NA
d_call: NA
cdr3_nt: TGTGCCTGGAGTGCGATGACAGGTCGAACCTACAATGAGCAGTTCTTC
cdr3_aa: CAWSAMTGRTYNEQFF

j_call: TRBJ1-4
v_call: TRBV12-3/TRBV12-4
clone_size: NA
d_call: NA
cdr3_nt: TGTGCCAGCAGTGAACTAGAAGGGGAAAAACTGTTTTTT
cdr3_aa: CASSELEGEKLFF

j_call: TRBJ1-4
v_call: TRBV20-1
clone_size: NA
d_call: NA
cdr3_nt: TGCAGTGCTAGTGTTAAAGGGGCCATTAACGAAAAACTGTTTTTT
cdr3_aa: CSASVKGAINEKLFF

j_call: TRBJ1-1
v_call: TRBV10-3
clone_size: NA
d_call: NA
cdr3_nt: TGTGCCATCAGTGAGAGGGGGACAAATGCTTTCTTT
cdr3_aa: CAISERGTNAFF

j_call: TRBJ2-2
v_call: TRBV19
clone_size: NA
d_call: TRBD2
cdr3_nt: TGTGCCAGTAGTGTCAGCGGGGGGGCAGGCGGGGAGCTGTTTTTT
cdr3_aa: CASSVSGGAGGELFF

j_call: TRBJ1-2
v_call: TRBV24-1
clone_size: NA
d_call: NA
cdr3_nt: TGTGCCACCAGTGACACAGGACAGAGGGACGGGTATGGCTACACCTTC
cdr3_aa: CATSDTGQRDGYGYTF

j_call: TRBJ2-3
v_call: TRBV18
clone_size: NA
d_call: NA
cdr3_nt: TGTGCCAGCTCACCGGACAGAGATACGCAGTATTTT
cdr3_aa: CASSPDRDTQYF

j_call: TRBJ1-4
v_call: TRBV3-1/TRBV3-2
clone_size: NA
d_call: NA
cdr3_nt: TGTGCCAGCAGCCAAAACGGAGCAACTAATGAAAAACTGTTTTTT
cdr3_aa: CASSQNGATNEKLFF

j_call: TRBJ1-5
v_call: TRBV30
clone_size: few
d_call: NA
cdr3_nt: TGTGCCTGGAGTGTATCCCCAAGCCAGCCCCAGCATTTT
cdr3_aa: CAWSVSPSQPQHF

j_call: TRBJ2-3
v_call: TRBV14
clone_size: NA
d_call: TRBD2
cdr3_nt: TGTGCCAGCAGCCAAGATCCGGGACTAGTGATCCGGCAGTATTTT
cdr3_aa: CASSQDPGLVIRQYF

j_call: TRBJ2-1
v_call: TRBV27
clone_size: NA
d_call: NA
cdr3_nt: TGTGCCAGCAGTATAAATCCTGGAGTCTCAGGGGTCAATGAGCAGTTCTTC
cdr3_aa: CASSINPGVSGVNEQFF

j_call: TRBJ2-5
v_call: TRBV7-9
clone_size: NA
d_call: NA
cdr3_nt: TGTGCCAGCAGCCAACACCTTCGCGGGGCTTATCAAGAGACCCAGTACTTC
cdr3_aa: CASSQHLRGAYQETQYF

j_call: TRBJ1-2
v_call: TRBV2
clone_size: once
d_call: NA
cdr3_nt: TGTGCCAGCAGTGGACAGCCCTCTAACTATGGCTACACCTTC
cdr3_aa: CASSGQPSNYGYTF

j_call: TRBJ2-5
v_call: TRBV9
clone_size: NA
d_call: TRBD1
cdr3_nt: TGTGCCAGCAGCACCGGGACAGGGGGCCAAGAGACCCAGTACTTC
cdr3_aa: CASSTGTGGQETQYF

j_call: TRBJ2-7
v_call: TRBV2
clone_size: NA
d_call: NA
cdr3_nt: TGTGCCAGCGGCCTGAATCCCAGGGGCCAGCAGTACTTC
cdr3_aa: CASGLNPRGQQYF

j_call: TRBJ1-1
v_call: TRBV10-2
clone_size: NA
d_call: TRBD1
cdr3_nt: TGCGCCAGCGGACAGGGGTTCACTGAAGCTTTCTTT
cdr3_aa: CASGQGFTEAFF

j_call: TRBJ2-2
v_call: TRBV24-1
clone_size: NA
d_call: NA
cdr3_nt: TGTGCCACCAGTGGTTCCGCGAACACCGGGGAGCTGTTTTTT
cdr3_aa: CATSGSANTGELFF

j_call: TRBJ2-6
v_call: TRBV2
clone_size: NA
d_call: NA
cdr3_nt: TGTGCCAGCAGTGGATACTATGGGGCCAACGTCCTGACTTTC
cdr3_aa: CASSGYYGANVLTF

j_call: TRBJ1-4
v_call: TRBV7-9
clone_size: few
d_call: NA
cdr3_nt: TGTGCCAGCAGTGCCGGGTCGGACAAAAATGAAAAACTGTTTTTT
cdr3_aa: CASSAGSDKNEKLFF

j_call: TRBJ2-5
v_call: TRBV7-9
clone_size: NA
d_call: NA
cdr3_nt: TGTGCCAGCAGCTTAGGGGCAGCCCAAGAGACCCAGTACTTC
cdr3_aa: CASSLGAAQETQYF

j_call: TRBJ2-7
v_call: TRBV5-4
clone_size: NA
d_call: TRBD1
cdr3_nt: TGTGCCAGCAGCTTGCGACAGGGGGCTTCCTACGAGCAGTACTTC
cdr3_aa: CASSLRQGASYEQYF

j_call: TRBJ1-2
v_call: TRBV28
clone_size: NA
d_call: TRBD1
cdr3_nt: TGTGCCAGCAGAAGGGACAGATACGGCTACACCTTC
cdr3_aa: CASRRDRYGYTF

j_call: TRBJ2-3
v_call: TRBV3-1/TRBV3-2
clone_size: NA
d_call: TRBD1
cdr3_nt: TGTGCCAGCAGCCACAATAGACAGGGCCCAGCTACGCAGTATTTT
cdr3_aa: CASSHNRQGPATQYF

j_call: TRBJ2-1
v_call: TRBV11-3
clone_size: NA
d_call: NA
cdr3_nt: TGTGCCAGCAGCTCCTACCAGGACAGCCAGGGTGGTTACAATGAGCAGTTCTTC
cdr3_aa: CASSSYQDSQGGYNEQFF

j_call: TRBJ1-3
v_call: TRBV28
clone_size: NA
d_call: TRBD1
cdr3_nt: TGTGCCAGCACCTCACCTACAGGGGCGGTTGGCACCATATATTTT
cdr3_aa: CASTSPTGAVGTIYF

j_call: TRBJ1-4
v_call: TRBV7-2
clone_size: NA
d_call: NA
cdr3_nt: TGTGCCAGCAGCTCCCCGACAGGAACGCGACGGGAAAAACTGTTTTTT
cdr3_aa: CASSSPTGTRREKLFF

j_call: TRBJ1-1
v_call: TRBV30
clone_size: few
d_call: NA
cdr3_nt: TGTGCCTGGACACAGGACGGTTTTGGCACTGAAGCTTTCTTT
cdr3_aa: CAWTQDGFGTEAFF

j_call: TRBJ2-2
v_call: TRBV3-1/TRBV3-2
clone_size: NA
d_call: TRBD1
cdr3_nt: TGTGCCAGCAGCCAAGGGACAGGGGCCTACACCGGGGAGCTGTTTTTT
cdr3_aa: CASSQGTGAYTGELFF

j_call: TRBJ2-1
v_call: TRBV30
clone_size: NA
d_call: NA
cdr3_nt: TGTGCCTGGAGAGGGAGTGTAGGCGAGCAGTTCTTC
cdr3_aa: CAWRGSVGEQFF

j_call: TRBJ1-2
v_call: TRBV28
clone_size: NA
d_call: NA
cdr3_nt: TGTGCCAGCAGTTTCCCGAGGGGACAAGACTATGGCTACACCTTC
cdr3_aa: CASSFPRGQDYGYTF

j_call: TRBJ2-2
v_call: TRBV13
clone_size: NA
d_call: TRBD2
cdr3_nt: TGTGCCAGCAGCTTAGGTCCTAGCGGGTACCGGTCCGGGGAGCTGTTTTTT
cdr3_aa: CASSLGPSGYRSGELFF

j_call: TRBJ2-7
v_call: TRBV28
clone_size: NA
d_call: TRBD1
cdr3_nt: TGTGCCAGCAGTTTAGGGTCGACAGGGGGCAACGAGCAGTACTTC
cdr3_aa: CASSLGSTGGNEQYF

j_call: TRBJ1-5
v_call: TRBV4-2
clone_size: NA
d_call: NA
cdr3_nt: TGTGCCAGCAGCCCTGAGAGGAATCAGCCCCAGCATTTT
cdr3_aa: CASSPERNQPQHF

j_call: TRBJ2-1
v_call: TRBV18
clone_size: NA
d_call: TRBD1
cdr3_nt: TGTGCCAGCTCACTGGACAGGTCCCAGTACAATGAGCAGTTCTTC
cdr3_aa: CASSLDRSQYNEQFF

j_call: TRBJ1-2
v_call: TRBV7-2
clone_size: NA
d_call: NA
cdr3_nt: TGTGCCAGCAGCTTAGAGCCTCGGTCCTTCTATGGCTACACCTTC
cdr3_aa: CASSLEPRSFYGYTF

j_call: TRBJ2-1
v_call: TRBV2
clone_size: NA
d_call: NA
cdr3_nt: TGTGCCAGCAGTCAGGACTGGCTTGGGGAGCAGTTCTTC
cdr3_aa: CASSQDWLGEQFF

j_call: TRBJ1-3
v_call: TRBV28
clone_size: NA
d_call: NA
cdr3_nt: TGTGCCAGCAGAGACAGATGGGTCGGAAACACCATATATTTT
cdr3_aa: CASRDRWVGNTIYF

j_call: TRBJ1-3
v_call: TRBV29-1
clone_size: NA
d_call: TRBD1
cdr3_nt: TGCAGCGTGACCCAGGGGGCGAATGGAAACACCATATATTTT
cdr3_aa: CSVTQGANGNTIYF

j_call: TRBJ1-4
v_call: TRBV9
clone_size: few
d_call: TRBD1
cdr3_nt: TGTGCCAGCAGCGTAGCGGCAGGGGGTAATGAAAAACTGTTTTTT
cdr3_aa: CASSVAAGGNEKLFF

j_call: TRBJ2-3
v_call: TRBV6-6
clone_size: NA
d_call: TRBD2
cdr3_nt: TGTGCCAGCACCGGGACTAGCGGTAATACGCAGTATTTT
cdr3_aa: CASTGTSGNTQYF

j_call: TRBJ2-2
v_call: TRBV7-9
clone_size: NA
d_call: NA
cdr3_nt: TGTGCCAGCAGCTCAAACACCGGGGAGCTGTTTTTT
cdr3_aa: CASSSNTGELFF

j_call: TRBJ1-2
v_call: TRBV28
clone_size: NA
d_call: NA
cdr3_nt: TGTGCCAGCAGTTTATCTGCAGGAATGTGGAATGGCTACACCTTC
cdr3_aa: CASSLSAGMWNGYTF

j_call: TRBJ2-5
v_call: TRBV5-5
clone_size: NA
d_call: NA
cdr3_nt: TGTGCCAGCAGCTTGCGGGGTGACACAGAGACCCAGTACTTC
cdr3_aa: CASSLRGDTETQYF

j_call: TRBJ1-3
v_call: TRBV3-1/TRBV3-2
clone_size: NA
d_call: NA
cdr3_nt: TGTGCCAGCAGCCAAGTGGGGCCCGCCGCCACCATATATTTT
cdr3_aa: CASSQVGPAATIYF

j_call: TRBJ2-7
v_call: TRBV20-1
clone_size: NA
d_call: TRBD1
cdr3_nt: TGTGTATGGGGGACAGCTGACGAGCAGTACTTC
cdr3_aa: CVWGTADEQYF

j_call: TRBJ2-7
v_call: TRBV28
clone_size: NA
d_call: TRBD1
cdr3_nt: TGTGCCAGCAGTTTGGGGGGGACAGGGGGTTACGAGCAGTACTTC
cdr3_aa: CASSLGGTGGYEQYF

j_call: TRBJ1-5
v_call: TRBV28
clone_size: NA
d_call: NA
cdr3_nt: TGTGCCAGCAGTTTAGAGGATCAGCCCCAGCATTTT
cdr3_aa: CASSLEDQPQHF

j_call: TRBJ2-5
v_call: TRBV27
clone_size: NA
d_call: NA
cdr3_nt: TGTGCCAGCAGGGGCTTACAAGAGACCCAGTACTTC
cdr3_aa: CASRGLQETQYF

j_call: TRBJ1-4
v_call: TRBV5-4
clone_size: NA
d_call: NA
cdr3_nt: TGTGCCAGCAGCTCGAGGGGAGAGGCGGGGGAAAAACTGTTTTTT
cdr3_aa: CASSSRGEAGEKLFF

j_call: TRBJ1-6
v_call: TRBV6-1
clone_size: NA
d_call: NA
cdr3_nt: TGTGCCAGCAGTGAGAGCGAGACTTCACCCCTCCACTTT
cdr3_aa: CASSESETSPLHF

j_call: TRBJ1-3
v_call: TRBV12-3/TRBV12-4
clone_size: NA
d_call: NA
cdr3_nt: TGTGCCAGCAGCCCCCCGGTCCGAAGAACCATATATTTT
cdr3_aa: CASSPPVRRTIYF